This paragraph covers one T cell receptor beta chain sequence. Uncontrolled infections, pregnancy, lactation or other autoimmune diseases led to patient exclusion. Amplified TCR beta CDR3 regions were obtained using RNA transcripts as template. The library came from an HTBI-primed first-round RT-PCR and a second-round multiplex PCR. MiXCR was run by TCRdb on the multiplex PCR reads, yielding one entry per CDR3 protein. The table has some 160,000 distinct CDR3 sequences, approximately 40% seen once; the top ten hold roughly 8.9%. V dropped 4 bases and J dropped 4 bases, with 19 bases sitting between them. This CDR3 is built from 16 residues. The entry originates in a study of Graves' ophthalmopathy and Graves' hyperthyroidism. About the research overall: The blood sample was drawn at first diagnosis and before any treatment.

V usage is TRBV12-3 or TRBV12-4 and J usage is TRBJ1-1; TRBD1 might be the D (5 bases). The origin of this receptor is a man aged 30 to 39 with Graves' ophthalmopathy. Sequenced input: peripheral blood. The DNA of the CDR3 is TGTGCCAGCAGTTCGCCATTCCGGGACGAAGGCACTGAAGCTTTCTTT. Protein: CASSSPFRDEGTEAFF.